This T cell receptor beta chain emerged from a study of shared clonotypes between healthy human individuals. CDR1 is MGHRA, CDR2 YSYEKL, per germline. J was trimmed by 7 bases and V by 3 bases; bases with no gene match: 6. The CDR3 runs 15 residues. Selected positively for CCR7 and CD45RO-negative, naive CD8 cells excluded terminally differentiated effector memory CD45RA+ cells. The protocol was immunoSEQ multiplex PCR, while the TCRdb copy is restricted to in-frame clones and leaves out a portion. The repertoire consists of approximately 2,000,000 clones, with 93% occurring once and the leading ten covering around 1.7%.

The clonotype was recovered from a man aged 18 to 29 in good health. Some clones in this sample may be carry-over from other donors' samples. The sequenced sample was naive CD8+ T cells from PBMCs. V is TRBV4-1 and J is TRBJ2-7; 13 bases match TRBD2. Here the CDR3 reads CASSQPGLAGREQYF. The CDR3 region has the DNA TGCGCCAGCAGCCAGCCGGGACTAGCGGGGAGGGAGCAGTACTTC.